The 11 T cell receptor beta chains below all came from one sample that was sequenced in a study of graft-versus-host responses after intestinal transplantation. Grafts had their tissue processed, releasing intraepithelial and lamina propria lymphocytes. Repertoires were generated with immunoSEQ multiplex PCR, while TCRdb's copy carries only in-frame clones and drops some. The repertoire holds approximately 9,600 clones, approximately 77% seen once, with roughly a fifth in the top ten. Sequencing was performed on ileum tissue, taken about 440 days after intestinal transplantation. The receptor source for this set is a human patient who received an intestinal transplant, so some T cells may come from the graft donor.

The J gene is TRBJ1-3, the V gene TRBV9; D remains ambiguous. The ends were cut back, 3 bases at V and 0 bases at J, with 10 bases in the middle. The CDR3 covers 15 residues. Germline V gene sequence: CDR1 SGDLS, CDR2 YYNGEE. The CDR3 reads CASSDTVYSGNTIYF. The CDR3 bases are TGTGCCAGCAGCGACACAGTGTACTCTGGAAACACCATATATTTT.

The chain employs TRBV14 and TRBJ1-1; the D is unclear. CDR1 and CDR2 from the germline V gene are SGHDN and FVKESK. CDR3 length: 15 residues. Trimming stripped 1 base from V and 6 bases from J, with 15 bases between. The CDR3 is CASSQAGVLLPEAFF. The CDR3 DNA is TGTGCCAGCAGCCAAGCTGGGGTTCTCCTCCCTGAAGCTTTCTTT.

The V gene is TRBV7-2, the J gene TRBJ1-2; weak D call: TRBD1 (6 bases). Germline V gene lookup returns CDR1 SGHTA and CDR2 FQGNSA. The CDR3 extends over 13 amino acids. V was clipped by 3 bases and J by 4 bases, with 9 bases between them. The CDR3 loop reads CASSFGTSYGYTF. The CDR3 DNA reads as TGTGCCAGCAGCTTCGGGACAAGCTATGGCTACACCTTC.

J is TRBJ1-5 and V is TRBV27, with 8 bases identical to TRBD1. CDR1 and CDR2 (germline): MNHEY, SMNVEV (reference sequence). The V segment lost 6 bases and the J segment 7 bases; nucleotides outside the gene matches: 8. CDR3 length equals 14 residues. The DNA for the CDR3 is TGTGCCAGCAGACTACAGGGGGTTGGGCAGCCCCAGCATTTT. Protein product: CASRLQGVGQPQHF.

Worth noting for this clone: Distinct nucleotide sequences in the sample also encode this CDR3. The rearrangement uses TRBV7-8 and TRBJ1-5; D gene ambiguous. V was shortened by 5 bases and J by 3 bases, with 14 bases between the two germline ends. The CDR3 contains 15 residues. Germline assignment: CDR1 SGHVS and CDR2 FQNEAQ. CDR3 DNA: TGTGCCAGCAGCCCCTCGGACGGATCCAATCAGCCCCAGCATTTT. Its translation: CASSPSDGSNQPQHF.

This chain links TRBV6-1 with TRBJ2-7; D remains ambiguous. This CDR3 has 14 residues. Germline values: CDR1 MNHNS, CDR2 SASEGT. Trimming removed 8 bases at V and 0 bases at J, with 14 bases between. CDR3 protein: CASDRRAHSYEQYF. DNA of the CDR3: TGTGCCAGCGATAGGAGAGCTCACTCCTACGAGCAGTACTTC.

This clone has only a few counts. The CDR3 coding sequence is TGTGCCAGCAGCTTAGGACAGGGGAACAATGAGCAGTTCTTC. Translated: CASSLGQGNNEQFF. This chain joins TRBV7-3 and TRBJ2-1, with 9 bases aligning to TRBD1. In germline, CDR1 is SGHTA, CDR2 FQGTGA. This CDR3 has 14 residues. The J segment lost 5 bases and the V segment lost 2 bases, leaving 1 base of the junction unmatched.

The CDR3: CASSGGPYNEQFF. In nucleotides, the CDR3 is TGTGCCAGCAGCGGGGGACCCTACAATGAGCAGTTCTTC. The chain combines TRBV9 with TRBJ2-1; tentatively, D is TRBD1 or TRBD2 (5 bases each). The CDR3 extends over 13 amino acids. CDR1 and CDR2 from the germline V gene are SGDLS and YYNGEE. With 3 bases removed from V and 2 bases from J, the gap between germline ends came to 6 bases.

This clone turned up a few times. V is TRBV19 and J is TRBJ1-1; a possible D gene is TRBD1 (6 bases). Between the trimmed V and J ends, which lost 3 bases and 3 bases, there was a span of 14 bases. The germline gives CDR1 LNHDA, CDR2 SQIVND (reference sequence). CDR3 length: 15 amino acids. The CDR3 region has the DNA TGTGCCAGTAGTATTTCCTCGACAGGTTACACTGAAGCTTTCTTT. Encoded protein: CASSISSTGYTEAFF.

The CDR3 DNA reads TGTGCCAGCTCACCACTCGCGGTGAACACTGAAGCTTTCTTT. It translates to CASSPLAVNTEAFF. The rearrangement uses TRBV18 and TRBJ1-1, with D hard to call. CDR1 KGHSH and CDR2 LQKENI come from the germline V gene. This CDR3 spans 14 amino acids. The germline V and J ends were trimmed by 1 base and 0 bases, with 6 bases remaining between them.

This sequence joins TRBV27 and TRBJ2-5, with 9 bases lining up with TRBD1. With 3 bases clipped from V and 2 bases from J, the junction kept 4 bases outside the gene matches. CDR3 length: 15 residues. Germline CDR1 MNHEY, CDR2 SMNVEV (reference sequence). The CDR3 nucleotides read TGTGCCAGCAGTTTGTACAGGGGGCATCAAGAGACCCAGTACTTC. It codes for CASSLYRGHQETQYF.